The rows below give T cell receptor beta chains drawn from one sample of a study of T cell responses to AZD1222 COVID-19 vaccine. Libraries were prepared by immunoSEQ multiplex PCR; TCRdb keeps only in-frame clonotypes and omits some of them. The sample yields about 120,000 clones, about 90% seen once. The material was peripheral blood, obtained on day 0 of AZD1222 vaccination. These receptors all come from an adult in good health. Each CDR3 is given with its conserved first and last residue. Fields, in order: V gene, J gene, clone size, D gene, CDR3 protein, CDR3 DNA. A D gene is named only where the DNA matches it firmly. Clone size, where shown, is once, few, many, or a class for clones that have expanded.

TRBV6-1	TRBJ1-4	NA	NA	CASSVGGGVGNEKLFF	TGTGCCAGCAGTGTGGGGGGAGGGGTAGGAAATGAAAAACTGTTTTTT
TRBV12-3/TRBV12-4	TRBJ1-2	NA	NA	CASSQTVVYGYTF	TGTGCCAGCAGCCAGACTGTCGTCTATGGCTACACCTTC
TRBV5-1	TRBJ1-2	NA	TRBD1	CASSASGQDRPGYTF	TGCGCCAGCAGCGCTTCGGGACAGGATCGCCCCGGCTACACCTTC
TRBV27	TRBJ2-1	NA	NA	CASSSLWRGRTGRNEQFF	TGTGCCAGCAGTTCCCTTTGGCGGGGTAGGACCGGACGGAATGAGCAGTTCTTC
TRBV5-1	TRBJ2-2	NA	NA	CASSLTGGLAGELFF	TGCGCCAGCAGCTTGACGGGGGGCCTCGCCGGGGAGCTGTTTTTT
TRBV5-1	TRBJ1-3	NA	TRBD1	CASSQTSGGRGNTIYF	TGCGCCAGCAGCCAAACTTCAGGGGGCCGCGGAAACACCATATATTTT
TRBV23-1	TRBJ2-7	NA	TRBD1	CASSQFEGATIEQYF	TGCGCCAGCAGTCAATTCGAGGGGGCAACAATCGAGCAGTACTTC
TRBV7-8	TRBJ1-6	NA	NA	CASSYYRGDSPLHF	TGTGCCAGCAGCTACTATCGTGGGGATTCACCCCTCCACTTT
TRBV27	TRBJ1-1	NA	NA	CASSFLAALNTEAFF	TGTGCCAGCAGTTTTTTAGCAGCCCTGAACACTGAAGCTTTCTTT
TRBV7-2	TRBJ1-5	NA	NA	CASSSVWGGNQPQHF	TGTGCCAGCAGCTCGGTTTGGGGGGGCAATCAGCCCCAGCATTTT
TRBV28	TRBJ1-1	NA	NA	CASSTARLEAFF	TGTGCCAGCAGCACGGCGCGACTTGAAGCTTTCTTT
TRBV7-9	TRBJ1-3	NA	NA	CASKGMGGPGNTIYF	TGTGCCAGCAAGGGGATGGGGGGTCCTGGAAACACCATATATTTT
TRBV28	TRBJ2-3	few	NA	CASSLLDSGGDTQYF	TGTGCCAGCAGTTTATTAGACAGTGGGGGGGATACGCAGTATTTT
TRBV6-5	TRBJ1-1	NA	NA	CASREGLGTEAFF	TGTGCCAGCAGGGAGGGGCTGGGGACTGAAGCTTTCTTT
TRBV18	TRBJ1-5	NA	NA	CASSPGDRPGPQHF	TGTGCCAGCTCACCCGGGGACCGTCCAGGGCCCCAGCATTTT
TRBV6-5	TRBJ1-1	NA	NA	CASKAGTEAFF	TGTGCCAGCAAGGCGGGCACTGAAGCTTTCTTT
TRBV11-2	TRBJ1-2	NA	TRBD1	CASSPGGWDRSLEGYTF	TGTGCCAGCAGCCCCGGGGGTTGGGACAGGTCCCTGGAGGGCTACACCTTC
TRBV5-6	TRBJ2-3	NA	NA	CASSLPAGIGTDTQYF	TGTGCCAGCAGCTTGCCTGCGGGAATTGGGACAGATACGCAGTATTTT
TRBV13	TRBJ2-7	NA	NA	CASSLVGGNFYEQYF	TGTGCCAGCAGCTTAGTGGGCGGAAATTTTTACGAGCAGTACTTC
TRBV6-5	TRBJ2-1	NA	TRBD2	CASSLTSGVNEQFF	TGTGCCAGCAGCTTAACTAGCGGGGTAAATGAGCAGTTCTTC
TRBV5-1	TRBJ2-2	NA	TRBD1	CASSGTGPNTGELFF	TGCGCCAGCAGCGGGACAGGGCCGAACACCGGGGAGCTGTTTTTT
TRBV7-7	TRBJ2-1	NA	TRBD2	CASSLMGGIDEQFF	TGTGCCAGCAGCTTAATGGGGGGGATAGATGAGCAGTTCTTC
TRBV19	TRBJ2-2	NA	NA	CASRDVGTVNTGELFF	TGTGCCAGCCGCGACGTAGGGACTGTAAACACCGGGGAGCTGTTTTTT
TRBV10-1	TRBJ2-5	NA	TRBD1	CASSTGTGGFETQYF	TGCGCCAGCAGTACTGGGACAGGGGGCTTTGAGACCCAGTACTTC
TRBV9	TRBJ2-5	NA	NA	CASSLYGGPGETQYF	TGTGCCAGCAGCCTCTACGGGGGGCCGGGGGAGACCCAGTACTTC
TRBV4-3	TRBJ2-3	NA	TRBD1	CASSQEVQGASKTQYF	TGCGCCAGCAGCCAAGAAGTGCAGGGGGCTAGCAAGACGCAGTATTTT
TRBV27	TRBJ2-3	NA	NA	CASSLLPGQGNQGTSGTDTQYF	TGTGCCAGCAGTTTACTTCCGGGACAGGGCAATCAAGGGACTAGCGGCACAGATACGCAGTATTTT
TRBV7-9	TRBJ2-5	once	TRBD1	CANEDRGWETQYF	TGTGCCAACGAGGACAGGGGGTGGGAGACCCAGTACTTC
TRBV6-1	TRBJ2-4	NA	NA	CASSEARSGQNIQYF	TGTGCCAGCAGTGAAGCGCGGTCCGGTCAAAACATTCAGTACTTC
TRBV29-1	TRBJ2-7	NA	NA	CSVENDLEYEQYF	TGCAGCGTTGAAAACGATCTTGAATACGAGCAGTACTTC
TRBV6-5	TRBJ1-6	NA	NA	CASSGWTNFNSPLHF	TGTGCCAGCAGCGGCTGGACGAACTTTAATTCACCCCTCCACTTT
TRBV15	TRBJ1-4	NA	NA	CATSPLPMGYNEKLFF	TGTGCCACCAGCCCACTACCAATGGGGTATAATGAAAAACTGTTTTTT
TRBV11-2	TRBJ1-5	NA	TRBD1	CASSLAWAWDRLRQPQHF	TGTGCCAGCAGCTTAGCATGGGCCTGGGACAGGCTAAGACAGCCCCAGCATTTT
TRBV4-2	TRBJ2-1	NA	TRBD1	CASSQLDRGSYNEQFF	TGTGCCAGCAGCCAACTAGACAGGGGGTCCTACAATGAGCAGTTCTTC
TRBV5-1	TRBJ2-7	NA	TRBD2	CASSLTPLAGGIDEQYF	TGCGCCAGCAGCCTTACACCTCTAGCGGGAGGTATCGACGAGCAGTACTTC
TRBV11-2	TRBJ2-5	NA	TRBD2	CASKLAGGGTQYF	TGTGCCAGCAAACTAGCGGGAGGGGGGACCCAGTACTTC
TRBV7-9	TRBJ1-3	NA	TRBD1	CASSTGDRVSGNTIYF	TGTGCCAGCAGCACCGGGGACAGGGTATCTGGAAACACCATATATTTT
TRBV28	TRBJ1-4	once	NA	CASSFRQGLEKLFF	TGTGCCAGCAGTTTCCGGCAGGGTTTAGAAAAACTGTTTTTT
TRBV7-6	TRBJ2-3	NA	TRBD2	CASSLDSPSGGITDTQYF	TGTGCCAGCAGCTTAGATAGTCCTAGCGGGGGAATCACAGATACGCAGTATTTT
TRBV29-1	TRBJ2-7	NA	NA	CSVDGILGLDEQYF	TGCAGCGTTGACGGTATCCTTGGCTTGGACGAGCAGTACTTC
TRBV7-2	TRBJ1-2	NA	TRBD1	CASSSGQVNYGYTF	TGTGCCAGCAGCTCAGGACAGGTGAACTATGGCTACACCTTC
TRBV27	TRBJ2-1	NA	TRBD2	CASSFPSGSTVYNEQFF	TGTGCCAGCAGTTTCCCTAGCGGGAGTACGGTTTACAATGAGCAGTTCTTC
TRBV30	TRBJ1-1	NA	NA	CAWRGEVWAEAFF	TGTGCCTGGAGGGGGGAGGTCTGGGCTGAAGCTTTCTTT
TRBV5-1	TRBJ2-1	NA	TRBD1	CASSLRGTGTNEQFF	TGCGCCAGCAGCTTGCGTGGGACAGGGACCAATGAGCAGTTCTTC
TRBV4-3	TRBJ2-5	NA	NA	CASSEELVQETQYF	TGCGCCAGCAGCGAAGAACTAGTCCAGGAGACCCAGTACTTC
TRBV5-4	TRBJ1-1	NA	TRBD1	CASSGTGVGTEAFF	TGTGCCAGCAGCGGGACAGGGGTGGGGACTGAAGCTTTCTTT
TRBV2	TRBJ1-2	once	NA	CASSPSVSGGYTF	TGTGCCAGCAGTCCCTCCGTTTCCGGGGGCTACACCTTC
TRBV4-2	TRBJ2-1	NA	TRBD2	CASSQVGLAGGHNEQFF	TGTGCCAGCAGCCAAGTCGGACTAGCGGGAGGCCACAATGAGCAGTTCTTC
TRBV29-1	TRBJ1-2	NA	TRBD1	CSVESPTGRNYGYTF	TGCAGCGTTGAGAGCCCGACAGGGAGAAACTATGGCTACACCTTC
TRBV6-5	TRBJ1-1	NA	NA	CASGPAPLNTEAFF	TGTGCCAGCGGTCCAGCGCCCTTGAACACTGAAGCTTTCTTT
TRBV27	TRBJ2-7	NA	TRBD1	CASSYLSQGQFSYEQYF	TGTGCCAGCAGTTACCTATCTCAGGGACAGTTCTCCTACGAGCAGTACTTC
TRBV30	TRBJ2-5	NA	TRBD2	CAFSTSGRETQYF	TGTGCCTTTTCGACTAGCGGGAGGGAGACCCAGTACTTC
TRBV7-9	TRBJ2-1	NA	NA	CASSLDQSSYNEQFF	TGTGCCAGCAGCTTAGACCAGAGCTCCTACAATGAGCAGTTCTTC